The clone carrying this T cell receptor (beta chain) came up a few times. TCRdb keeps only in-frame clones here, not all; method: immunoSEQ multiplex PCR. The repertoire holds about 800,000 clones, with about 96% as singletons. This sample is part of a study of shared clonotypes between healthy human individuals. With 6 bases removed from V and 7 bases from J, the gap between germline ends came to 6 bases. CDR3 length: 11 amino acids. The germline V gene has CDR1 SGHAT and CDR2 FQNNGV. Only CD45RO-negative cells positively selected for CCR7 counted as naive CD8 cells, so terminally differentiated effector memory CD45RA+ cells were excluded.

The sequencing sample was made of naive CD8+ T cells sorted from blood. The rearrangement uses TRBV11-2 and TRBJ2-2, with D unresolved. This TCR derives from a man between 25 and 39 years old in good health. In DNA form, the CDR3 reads TGTGCCAGCAGGGTCGACGGGGAGCTGTTTTTT. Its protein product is CASRVDGELFF.